This T cell receptor beta chain was recovered during a study of blood T cell repertoires in COVID-19. In the study overall: From the United States, Italy and Spain came samples of acute and convalescent COVID-19. In each case, the material was cDNA or gDNA derived from T cells, B-cell-depleted T cells, or PBMCs.

The protocol was immunoSEQ multiplex PCR, while the TCRdb copy is restricted to in-frame clones and leaves out a portion. This repertoire shows 65,000 to 100,000 clones, around 89% found once; its top ten account for approximately 8.9%. V was clipped by 0 bases and J by 0 bases, with 8 bases between them. CDR3 length: 16 residues. Germline-derived CDR1 and CDR2 are LGHDT and YNNKEL (reference sequence). Sequencing input: peripheral blood. The chain joins TRBV3-1 (or the pseudogene TRBV3-2) to TRBJ1-4, with D unresolved. The source of this sequence is a man in his forties or fifties with acute or convalescent COVID-19. CDR3 sequence: CASSQDIRTTNEKLFF. CDR3 sequence (DNA): TGTGCCAGCAGCCAAGACATCAGGACAACTAATGAAAAACTGTTTTTT.